The 15 T cell receptor beta chains in this list originate from one sample, sequenced in a study of sequential checkpoint blockade in melanoma. The protocol was immunoSEQ multiplex PCR, while the TCRdb copy is restricted to in-frame clones and leaves out a portion. This repertoire shows about 40,000 clones, 84% found once; its top ten account for around 5.4%. Documented treatment: randomized to nivolumab then ipilimumab (arm A) or the reverse (arm B). The sequences come from CD8+ T cells sorted from blood (inferred from file names), collected from a patient given nivolumab and ipilimumab in sequence. These receptor sequences come from a human donor with melanoma.

Here the CDR3 reads CASSLGLGSGNTEAFF. CDR3 DNA: TGTGCCAGCAGCTTAGGCCTCGGTTCTGGGAACACTGAAGCTTTCTTT. J is TRBJ1-1 and V is TRBV13; D is ambiguous. The ends were cut back, 0 bases at V and 1 base at J, with 12 bases in the middle. The CDR3 contains 16 residues. The germline CDR1 and CDR2 sequences are PRHDT and FYEKMQ (reference sequence). Complete variable domain (other parts from reference TRBV13 and TRBJ1-1): AAGVIQSPRHLIKEKRETATLKCYPIPRHDTVYWYQQGPGQDPQFLISFYEKMQSDKGSIPDRFSAQQFSDYHSELNMSSLELGDSALYFCASSLGLGSGNTEAFFGQGTRLTVV.

This clone has just one count. V is TRBV5-4 and J is TRBJ2-7, with 7 bases that match TRBD2. J was trimmed by 4 bases and V by 3 bases; bases with no gene match: 7. The CDR3 is made up of 14 amino acids. CDR1 SGHNT and CDR2 YYREEE come from the germline V gene (reference sequence). CDR3 in amino acids: CASSSWGGNYEQYF. The DNA of the CDR3 is TGTGCCAGCAGCTCCTGGGGGGGTAATTACGAGCAGTACTTC.

This chain connects TRBV2 to TRBJ1-5, with 9 bases fitting TRBD1. Germline V CDR1 and CDR2: SNHLY, FYNNEI. Trimming removed 2 bases from V and 4 bases from J; junction bases left unmatched: 12. The length of the CDR3 is 18 residues. The CDR3 DNA reads as TGTGCCAGCAGTGAAAAGGGTGTAACAGGGGGCTGGAATCAGCCCCAGCATTTT. Protein sequence: CASSEKGVTGGWNQPQHF. Drawing the rest from reference TRBV2 and TRBJ1-5, the complete variable domain is EPEVTQTPSHQVTQMGQEVILRCVPISNHLYFYWYRQILGQKVEFLVSFYNNEISEKSEIFDDQFSVERPDGSNFTLKIRSTKLEDSAMYFCASSEKGVTGGWNQPQHFGDGTRLSIL.

As regards this clone: Other nucleotide sequences from this sample produce the same CDR3. J is TRBJ2-1 and V is TRBV28, with 11 bases fitting TRBD2. There are 16 residues in the CDR3. V shed 2 bases, J shed 3 bases, and the junction held 3 bases outside the gene matches. Germline V gene sequence: CDR1 MDHEN, CDR2 SYDVKM. CDR3 sequence (DNA): TGTGCCAGCAGTTTAGTAGCGGGAGGGAACTACAATGAGCAGTTCTTC. Protein: CASSLVAGGNYNEQFF. Supplemented by reference TRBV28 and TRBJ2-1, the full variable domain reads DVKVTQSSRYLVKRTGEKVFLECVQDMDHENMFWYRQDPGLGLRLIYFSYDVKMKEKGDIPEGYSVSREKKERFSLILESASTNQTSMYLCASSLVAGGNYNEQFFGPGTRLTVL.

The chain carries TRBV5-8 and TRBJ2-7; 10 nucleotides match TRBD1. Looked up from germline, CDR1 is SGHTS and CDR2 is YDEGEE. This CDR3 spans 14 amino acids. V lost 4 bases to trimming and J lost 3 bases; unmatched junction nucleotides: 4. The CDR3 here is CASSERDRGYEQYF. The DNA for the CDR3 is TGTGCCAGCAGCGAAAGGGACAGGGGCTACGAGCAGTACTTC.

The chain joins TRBV9 to TRBJ2-5, with 7 nucleotides matching TRBD1. The CDR3 loop spans 15 amino acids. Looked up from germline, CDR1 is SGDLS and CDR2 is YYNGEE. Losses at the gene ends were 4 bases for V and 2 bases for J; bases not matched to a gene: 8. The DNA for the CDR3 is TGTGCCAGCAGCCACAGGGGAGTCACTCAAGAGACCCAGTACTTC. Translating gives CASSHRGVTQETQYF.

V gene TRBV15 combines with J gene TRBJ2-3, with TRBD1 identical over 7 bases. This CDR3 has 17 amino acids. Germline lookup yields CDR1 LNHNV and CDR2 YYDKDF (reference sequence). Trimming took 8 bases from V and 0 from J; bases not matched to a gene: 14. The CDR3 bases are TGTGCCACCTCTCAGGGGCAGGGGGTGGGTAGCACAGATACGCAGTATTTT. Amino acid sequence: CATSQGQGVGSTDTQYF.

CDR3 DNA: TGTGCCAGCAGTCTCAATAGCGGAGCCACAGATACGCAGTATTTT. Its translation is CASSLNSGATDTQYF. The chain recombines TRBV27 with TRBJ2-3, with a tentative D call TRBD2 (6 bases). The CDR3 covers 15 residues. Trimming left V 5 bases short and J 2 bases short, with 14 bases between. CDR1 and CDR2 (germline): MNHEY, SMNVEV (reference sequence).

This chain uses TRBV27 with TRBJ2-5, with 11 bases identical to TRBD2. Germline lookup yields CDR1 MNHEY and CDR2 SMNVEV (reference sequence). V shed 2 bases, J shed 11 bases, and the junction held 7 bases outside the gene matches. The CDR3 is made up of 14 amino acids. CDR3 in DNA: TGTGCCAGCAGTTTAACGACTAGCGGGAATGAGCAGTACTTC. It specifies CASSLTTSGNEQYF.

CDR3 residues: CASSPTDRAFYEQYF. The CDR3 DNA follows: TGTGCCAGCAGTCCAACCGACAGGGCCTTCTACGAGCAGTACTTC. V and J are TRBV28 and TRBJ2-7; 7 positions match TRBD1. Trimming took 5 bases from V and 3 from J; bases not matched to a gene: 10. Germline assignment: CDR1 MDHEN and CDR2 SYDVKM. The CDR3 covers 15 residues.

The chain employs TRBV27 and TRBJ2-2, with 8 bases matching TRBD2. Looked up from germline, CDR1 is MNHEY and CDR2 is SMNVEV (reference sequence). V shed 4 bases and J 2 bases; nucleotides not matched to a gene: 6. The length of the CDR3 is 16 residues. The CDR3 region has the DNA TGTGCCAGCAGTTCGTATAGCGGGGTTAACACCGGGGAGCTGTTTTTT. Translation gives CASSSYSGVNTGELFF.

The V gene is TRBV4-1, the J gene TRBJ1-2, with no clear D. Germline V gene lookup returns CDR1 MGHRA and CDR2 YSYEKL. The V end lost 1 base, the J end lost 6 bases, and 12 bases lay between the germline ends. The length of the CDR3 is 14 residues. The CDR3 DNA follows: TGCGCCAGCAGCCAAGTGTCGTCGGTCGATGGCTACACCTTC. Translated: CASSQVSSVDGYTF.

The gene calls are TRBV7-4 and TRBJ2-7, with 7 bases lining up with TRBD1. The CDR3 spans 15 residues. Trimming removed 5 bases from V and 3 bases from J; junction bases left unmatched: 10. Per the germline V gene, CDR1 is SGHVT and CDR2 is SQSDAQ. The CDR3 DNA reads as TGTGCCAGCAGCCGCGCAGGACAGGCCAACTACGAGCAGTACTTC. Translating gives CASSRAGQANYEQYF.

The V and J genes are TRBV18 and TRBJ2-3, with D possibly being TRBD2 (6 bases). The length of the CDR3 is 19 residues. Between the trimmed V and J ends, which lost 2 bases and 4 bases, there was a span of 25 bases. The germline gives CDR1 KGHSH, CDR2 LQKENI. The CDR3 spells CASSPEIGVPGAASDTQYF. CDR3 DNA: TGTGCCAGCTCACCAGAGATTGGGGTTCCGGGAGCGGCGTCAGATACGCAGTATTTT.

The V call is TRBV5-1, the J call TRBJ2-5; D unresolved. The DNA end is a closer match to TRBJ2-7, so the J assignment may be wrong. The germline V gene encodes CDR1 SGHRS and CDR2 YFSETQ. This CDR3 is built from 13 residues. Written as DNA, the CDR3 is TGCGCCAGCAGCTTGCTCAACCCCTACGAGCAGTACTTC. Amino acids: CASSLLNPYEQYF.